The source of this T cell receptor (beta chain) is a study of blood T cells in healthy people across ages. Study-wide background: Per every two T cells, about one barcoded beta molecule was captured by template switching.

For the second PCR, which ran for roughly 6 to 11 cycles, a sample-barcoded 5' primer and a J-beta primer mix were used. TCRdb re-derived calls from the 5' RACE reads in MiXCR, one entry per CDR3 protein. In the table there are some 640,000 distinct CDR3 sequences, around 45% of which are singletons. This CDR3 spans 12 amino acids. V gave up 2 bases and J gave up 8 bases, with 9 bases separating them. Per the germline V gene, CDR1 is KGHSH and CDR2 is LQKENI. This clonotype was picked up a small number of times. Each of the donors had around 10 milliliters of peripheral blood drawn into EDTA-treated Vacutainer tubes.

The sequencing sample was made of blood. The TCR sequence derives from a woman aged 55-70 years in good health. This chain uses TRBV18 with TRBJ1-1; D is unclear. CDR3: CASSPSQAEAFF. For the CDR3, the DNA is TGTGCCAGCTCACCAAGCCAGGCCGAAGCTTTCTTT.